This T cell receptor beta chain emerged from a study of tumor-infiltrating lymphocytes in primary liver carcinoma. Without any cell sorting, about 19-30 mg of bulk tissue yielded co-extracted RNA and DNA. The input was 450 to 550 ng total RNA; TCR beta cDNA was made from it with a constant-region primer. ARM-PCR was slightly modified, and three nested multiplex PCR rounds with it gave rise to the TCR beta libraries. For roughly 10 cycles apiece, the opening two PCR rounds ran with TRBV1-TRBV30 forward primers and a C-beta reverse primer. MiXCR was run by TCRdb on the multiplex PCR reads, yielding one entry per CDR3 protein. Counted here are about 35,000 distinct CDR3 sequences, over 65% occurring once; the ten biggest clones make up 15% to 20%. CDR1 and CDR2 from the germline V gene are SGHNT and YENEEA. V gave up 3 bases and J gave up 2 bases, with 8 bases separating them. This CDR3 contains 14 residues.

This clonotype was seen a handful of times. The specimen was liver tumor tissue from sampling region 4. Regarding subset: tumor region T4, right-lateral pole. The sequence was collected from a man aged 40-50 years with primary liver carcinoma and hepatitis B virus infection. V usage is TRBV11-3 and J usage is TRBJ2-1; no clear D gene. CDR3 sequence (DNA): TGTGCCAGCAGCTTCGCCGGCCCCTACAATGAGCAGTTCTTC. Protein sequence: CASSFAGPYNEQFF.